Below are 14 T cell receptor beta chains sequenced from a single sample in a study of T cells in women clearing cervical HPV infection. Using immunoSEQ multiplex PCR, the repertoire was profiled, and TCRdb retains in-frame clones only, with some absent. The sample holds 15,000 or so clones. The specimen sequenced was blood buffy coat. The receptor set was obtained from a woman aged 18 to 75 with a cervical HPV16 infection that either progressed to CIN3+ or cleared (not recorded which).

With respect to this clone: From the germline J gene comes the end of the CDR3, since the read stops 3 residues before it. This chain uses TRBV2 with TRBJ1-1; D is uncertain. The ends were cut back, 10 bases at V and 7 bases at J, with 7 bases in the middle. CDR1 is SNHLY, CDR2 FYNNEI, per germline. The CDR3 is made up of 9 amino acids. The sequenced CDR3 bases are TGTGCCATACAGATTGAA. Protein product: CAIQIE. The CDR3 as a whole reads CAIQIEAFF.

In regard to this clone: The missing CDR3 end, 3 residues past where the read stops, is filled in from the germline J gene. This chain connects TRBV9 to TRBJ2-3; TRBD1 might be the D (5 bases). The CDR3 is 15 amino acids. V lost 0 bases, J lost 0 bases, and 8 bases lay in between. Germline CDR1 reads SGDLS; CDR2 reads YYNGEE. Incomplete CDR3 DNA: TGTGCCAGCAGCGTAGATCAGGGTAGCACAGATACG. It specifies CASSVDQGSTDT. The complete CDR3 protein is CASSVDQGSTDTQYF.

To note about this clone: The read terminates 3 residues before the CDR3 end, so the remaining end is supplied by the germline J gene. V and J are TRBV7-9 and TRBJ1-1; TRBD1 matches at 8 bases. The CDR3 is 14 amino acids. Germline trimming cut 8 bases from V and 5 bases from J; bases unmatched to any gene: 10. From germline, CDR1 is SEHNR and CDR2 FQNEAQ (reference sequence). The sequenced CDR3 bases are TGTGCCAGCGCCCTAACAGGGGGAGGGACTGAA. It encodes CASALTGGGTE. The entire CDR3 reads CASALTGGGTEAFF.

Considering frequency, this clone is medium-sized (0.01 to 0.1%). The DNA ends 3 residues before the CDR3 does, and the rest of the CDR3 is filled in from the germline J gene. The chain couples TRBV18 to TRBJ2-7, with 9 bases matching TRBD1. Unmatched junction bases numbered 4, after V lost 4 bases and J lost 3 bases. This CDR3 has 14 residues. Germline values: CDR1 KGHSH, CDR2 LQKENI. CDR3: CASSLGQGSYEQYF. CDR3 DNA (partial): TGTGCCAGCTCACTGGGACAGGGAAGCTACGAG.

Regarding this clone: The DNA ends 3 residues before the CDR3 does, and the rest of the CDR3 is filled in from the germline J gene. The chain links TRBV11-2 to TRBJ2-5, with unresolved D. V lost 5 bases to trimming and J lost 4 bases, with 11 bases between them. Germline CDR1 reads SGHAT; CDR2 reads FQNNGV. The CDR3 has 13 residues. CDR3 sequence reads: CASSKRRAETQYF. The covered CDR3 bases are TGTGCCAGCAGCAAAAGAAGGGCAGAGACC.

CDR3 protein: CASKEQENTEAFF. The CDR3 DNA, read in part, is TGTGCCAGCAAAGAACAGGAGAACACTGAA. The rearrangement links TRBV11-3 to TRBJ1-1; a possible D gene is TRBD1 (5 bases). The read ends 3 residues shy of where the CDR3 ends; the end is completed using the germline J gene. The CDR3 has 13 amino acids. CDR1 and CDR2 (germline): SGHNT, YENEEA. Trimming took off 7 bases at V and 1 base at J, with 10 bases between the two ends. Drawing the rest from reference TRBV11-3 and TRBJ1-1, the complete variable domain is EAGVVQSPRYKIIEKKQPVAFWCNPISGHNTLYWYLQNLGQGPELLIRYENEEAVDDSQLPKDRFSAERLKGVDSTLKIQPAELGDSAVYLCASKEQENTEAFFGQGTRLTVV.

Remarks on this clone: The CDR3 goes on 3 residues after the read ends, and that part is filled in from the germline J gene. The chain links TRBV4-1 to TRBJ1-1, with 8 bases identical to TRBD1. Unmatched junction bases numbered 8, after V lost 1 base and J lost 7 bases. Germline V gene lookup returns CDR1 MGHRA and CDR2 YSYEKL. The CDR3 is 15 amino acids. CDR3 in amino acids: CASSQGSQGANEAFF. The sequenced part of the CDR3 DNA is TGCGCCAGCAGCCAAGGGTCGCAGGGGGCAAATGAA.

Concerning this clone: The read comes to an end 3 residues before the CDR3 does, leaving the germline J gene to fill in the end. The chain has TRBV7-9 and TRBJ1-3, with TRBD1 as a possible D gene (5 bases). This CDR3 spans 14 amino acids. Trimming took off 6 bases at V and 1 base at J, with 10 bases between the two ends. Germline CDR1 reads SEHNR; CDR2 reads FQNEAQ (reference sequence). The DNA read from the CDR3 is TGTGCCAGCAGGCACAGGAGGTCTGGAAACACC. It specifies CASRHRRSGNT. The whole CDR3 reads CASRHRRSGNTIYF.

In regard to this clone: Read coverage stops 3 residues before the CDR3 terminus; the germline J gene supplies the remainder. J is TRBJ2-7 and V is TRBV11-2; no definite D call. The CDR3 totals 11 residues. V was cut by 2 bases and J by 4 bases, with 3 bases left in between. Per germline, CDR1 SGHAT and CDR2 FQNNGV. The CDR3 DNA, read in part, is TGTGCCAGCAGCTTACTATACGAG. It specifies CASSLLYE. The complete CDR3 reads CASSLLYEQYF.

On this clone: The read falls 3 residues short of the CDR3 end, and the missing part is taken from the germline J gene. The V call is TRBV12-5, the J call TRBJ2-7; 10 nucleotides agree with TRBD2. Looked up from germline, CDR1 is LGHNT and CDR2 is FRNRAP. The CDR3 consists of 14 residues. V lost 5 bases and J lost 2; bases outside the gene matches: 3. Partial CDR3 DNA: TGTGCTAGTGGTAGCGGGGGGGTACCCTACGAG. This encodes CASGSGGVPYE. From start to end, the CDR3 is CASGSGGVPYEQYF.

This clone is deemed medium-sized by its frequency. Read data end 3 residues before the CDR3 end; the end is taken from the germline J gene. V gene TRBV6-2 or TRBV6-3 combines with J gene TRBJ2-4; D is perhaps TRBD2 (6 bases). This CDR3 spans 16 amino acids. With 7 bases removed from V and 0 bases from J, the gap between germline ends came to 16 bases. CDR1 MNHEY and CDR2 SVGEGT come from the germline V gene. Incomplete CDR3 DNA: TGTGCCAGCACCGAACTCGCCGGGGGAGCCAAAAACATT. This encodes CASTELAGGAKNI. The CDR3 in its entirety is CASTELAGGAKNIQYF.

Comment on this clone: The read is 3 residues too short to cover the CDR3 end, so that end is filled in from the germline J gene. The chain recombines TRBV7-2 with TRBJ2-3, with 8 bases aligning to TRBD2. Germline V gene data show CDR1 as SGHTA and CDR2 as FQGNSA. Germline trimming cut 6 bases from V and 4 bases from J; bases unmatched to any gene: 9. The CDR3 covers 15 residues. The CDR3 loop is CASSYGGGKADTQYF. Partial CDR3 DNA: TGTGCCAGCAGTTACGGCGGGGGGAAGGCAGATACG.

In the case of this clone: The observed sequence ends 3 residues before the CDR3 terminus, with the missing tail filled in from the germline J gene. The chain combines TRBV10-1 with TRBJ2-3; no firm D call. Trimming pared 2 bases from V and 1 base from J, leaving 13 bases between. This CDR3 is 16 amino acids long. Looked up from germline, CDR1 is WNHNN and CDR2 is SYGVQD (reference sequence). CDR3 sequence reads: CASSEMVVAGTDTQYF. The DNA read from the CDR3 is TGCGCCAGCAGTGAGATGGTAGTAGCTGGCACAGATACG.

A note on this clone: The read terminates 3 residues ahead of where the CDR3 ends, so the germline J gene completes it. The chain uses TRBV11-2 and TRBJ2-7, with 11 bases aligning to TRBD1. CDR3 length equals 14 residues. Per the germline V gene, CDR1 is SGHAT and CDR2 is FQNNGV. The junction had 6 bases not matched to a gene; V was cut back by 5 bases and J by 6 bases. The sequenced CDR3 bases are TGTGCCAGCAGCCTCGGACAGGGGGCGTCCGAG. The encoded protein is CASSLGQGASE. The CDR3 as a whole reads CASSLGQGASEQYF.